Listed below are T cell receptor beta chains from one sample, sequenced in a study of cytomegalovirus exposure and HLA in healthy donors. Profiled with immunoSEQ multiplex PCR; TCRdb holds only in-frame clones, not every one. The sample has 57,000 or so clones; under 85% are singletons. Sequencing used PBMCs. These receptors originate from a man over 45 in good health and CMV-seropositive. The CDR3 runs from the conserved cysteine through the conserved F or W. D genes are given only for firm matches. Some rows mark clone size as missing; the rest say once, few, many or name a class of expanded clone.

d_call j_call v_call clone_size cdr3_aa cdr3_nt
TRBD2 TRBJ2-7 TRBV6-1 - CASGLAGVSYEQYF TGTGCCAGCGGACTAGCGGGCGTCTCCTACGAGCAGTACTTC
- TRBJ1-2 TRBV4-1 - CASSQDLEGEGGYTF TGCGCCAGCAGCCAAGATCTTGAGGGAGAAGGAGGCTACACCTTC
- TRBJ2-3 TRBV6-5 - CASSASLSTDTQYF TGTGCCAGCAGTGCGTCCCTGTCGACAGATACGCAGTATTTT
- TRBJ2-7 TRBV5-1 - CASSASGTPYEQYF TGCGCCAGCAGCGCCTCCGGGACACCCTACGAGCAGTACTTC
- TRBJ2-7 TRBV6-5 - CASSYRGLPYEQYF TGTGCCAGCAGTTACCGGGGGTTGCCCTACGAGCAGTACTTC
- TRBJ2-1 TRBV19 - CASSIGASNYNEQFF TGTGCCAGTAGTATAGGGGCTTCCAACTACAATGAGCAGTTCTTC
TRBD1 TRBJ2-7 TRBV7-9 once CASSSTDREAYEQYF TGTGCCAGCAGCTCCACGGACAGGGAAGCCTACGAGCAGTACTTC
- TRBJ1-5 TRBV4-2 - CASSQNPRGDPDQPQHF TGTGCCAGCAGCCAAAACCCCCGGGGGGACCCAGATCAGCCCCAGCATTTT
- TRBJ1-1 TRBV12-5 - CASGRGGTEAFF TGTGCTAGTGGACGGGGAGGGACTGAAGCTTTCTTT
- TRBJ1-5 TRBV6-5 - CASSAQGSNQPQHF TGTGCCAGCAGTGCCCAGGGTAGCAATCAGCCCCAGCATTTT
- TRBJ1-1 TRBV7-9 - CASSLGAKVGEAFF TGTGCCAGCAGCTTAGGGGCCAAGGTGGGTGAAGCTTTCTTT
- TRBJ1-1 TRBV5-1 - CASRAAGQRNTEAFF TGCGCCAGCAGGGCTGCCGGACAGAGGAACACTGAAGCTTTCTTT
TRBD1 TRBJ2-2 TRBV4-1 - CASSQEGQGIRAGELFF TGCGCCAGCAGCCAGGAGGGACAGGGGATAAGGGCCGGGGAGCTGTTTTTT
TRBD1 TRBJ2-3 TRBV11-2 - CASSQGTGGQPDTQYF TGTGCCAGCAGCCAGGGGACAGGGGGCCAGCCAGATACGCAGTATTTT
TRBD2 TRBJ2-1 TRBV5-5 - CVSSKGLAGGTYNEQFF TGTGTCAGCAGCAAGGGACTAGCGGGGGGAACTTACAATGAGCAGTTCTTC
TRBD2 TRBJ2-3 TRBV7-2 - CASSPHGAGGSTDTQYF TGTGCCAGCAGCCCCCACGGGGCGGGGGGAAGCACAGATACGCAGTATTTT
TRBD2 TRBJ2-1 TRBV10-3 few CATRYTSGGPDEQFF TGTGCCACGCGGTATACTAGCGGGGGGCCAGATGAGCAGTTCTTC
- TRBJ1-1 TRBV11-2 few CASSPSGTEAFF TGTGCCAGCAGCCCCTCGGGCACTGAAGCTTTCTTT
- TRBJ1-1 TRBV29-1 - CSVVALYGSEAFF TGCAGCGTAGTGGCTCTGTATGGCTCTGAAGCTTTCTTT
TRBD1 TRBJ1-5 TRBV5-1 - CASSLDGQGGNQPQHF TGCGCCAGCAGCTTGGACGGACAGGGGGGAAATCAGCCCCAGCATTTT
- TRBJ2-1 TRBV28 - CASSKPPGGSRSREQFF TGTGCCAGCAGCAAACCCCCAGGGGGGTCCAGGTCGCGTGAGCAGTTCTTC
- TRBJ2-5 TRBV6-1 - CASSRDIPDTQAQYF TGTGCCAGCAGTAGGGACATTCCCGATACCCAGGCCCAGTACTTC
- TRBJ2-3 TRBV30 - CAWRSRGWRDTQYF TGTGCCTGGAGATCGCGGGGCTGGAGAGATACGCAGTATTTT
TRBD2 TRBJ2-5 TRBV11-2 - CASSPSGETQETQYF TGTGCCAGCAGCCCGAGCGGGGAAACCCAAGAGACCCAGTACTTC
- TRBJ1-5 TRBV19 - CASRGSNQPQHF TGTGCCAGTCGGGGGAGCAATCAGCCCCAGCATTTT
TRBD1 TRBJ2-7 TRBV5-6 - CASSLDRGKRIEQYF TGTGCCAGCAGCTTGGACAGGGGGAAGAGGATAGAGCAGTACTTC
- TRBJ2-5 TRBV28 - CASSLRLVTETRYF TGTGCCAGCAGCTTACGACTAGTAACGGAGACCCGGTACTTC
- TRBJ1-5 TRBV2 - CASSEGGPQHF TGTGCCAGCAGTGAGGGGGGGCCCCAGCATTTT
TRBD2 TRBJ2-3 TRBV7-9 - CASSWHRTSGVGDTQYF TGTGCCAGCAGCTGGCACAGGACTAGCGGGGTTGGAGATACGCAGTATTTT
- TRBJ2-1 TRBV7-9 few CSSSTRGHPSYNEQFF TGTTCCAGCAGTACGAGGGGACACCCATCCTACAATGAGCAGTTCTTC
- TRBJ1-1 TRBV7-9 - CSSSLIGTEAFF TGTTCCAGCAGCTTAATCGGCACTGAAGCTTTCTTT
TRBD1 TRBJ2-7 TRBV6-5 few CASSYVGQPSYEQYF TGTGCCAGCAGTTACGTGGGACAGCCCTCCTACGAGCAGTACTTC
TRBD2 TRBJ2-7 TRBV9 - CASGREPSYEQYF TGTGCCAGCGGGCGGGAGCCATCCTACGAGCAGTACTTC
TRBD1 TRBJ2-7 TRBV5-1 - CASSYRGQGRGSYEQYF TGCGCCAGCAGCTACCGAGGACAGGGGAGGGGGTCCTACGAGCAGTACTTC
- TRBJ2-1 TRBV4-3 - CATSQDLIALIYNEQFF TGCGCCACCAGCCAAGATCTGATCGCACTCATCTACAATGAGCAGTTCTTC
TRBD2 TRBJ2-3 TRBV7-2 once CASSPGVAGNTDTQYF TGTGCCAGCAGCCCTGGGGTAGCGGGAAACACAGATACGCAGTATTTT
- TRBJ2-3 TRBV7-2 few CASSSRDAGQITDTQYF TGTGCCAGCAGCTCAAGGGACGCGGGACAGATCACAGATACGCAGTATTTT
- TRBJ2-2 TRBV27 - CASSTGTGELFF TGTGCCAGCAGTACAGGGACCGGGGAGCTGTTTTTT
- TRBJ1-2 TRBV5-5 few CASSLSGGSENYGYTF TGTGCCAGCAGCTTGAGTGGGGGGTCGGAAAACTATGGCTACACCTTC
- TRBJ1-2 TRBV5-5 - CASSPAYYGYTF TGTGCCAGCAGCCCTGCGTACTATGGCTACACCTTC
TRBD1 TRBJ1-6 TRBV28 - CASSPWTGEINSPLHF TGTGCCAGCAGTCCTTGGACAGGAGAAATTAATTCACCCCTCCACTTT
- TRBJ2-1 TRBV28 - CASSLPSPLNEQFF TGTGCCAGCAGCCTTCCGAGCCCACTCAATGAGCAGTTCTTC
- TRBJ1-5 TRBV4-1 few CASSQDGAGLGPQHF TGCGCCAGCAGCCAAGATGGGGCCGGCTTGGGGCCCCAGCATTTT
- TRBJ2-7 TRBV6-1 - CASSDRRDSYEQYF TGTGCCAGCAGTGATCGCCGGGATTCCTACGAGCAGTACTTC
- TRBJ2-2 TRBV19 few CASSIWQLGTGELFF TGTGCCAGTAGTATTTGGCAGCTCGGGACCGGGGAGCTGTTTTTT
- TRBJ1-4 TRBV5-4 - CASSLDERGFLFF TGTGCCAGCAGCTTGGACGAGAGAGGATTTCTGTTTTTT
- TRBJ2-1 TRBV28 - CASSGAQRVQEAQFF TGTGCCAGCAGTGGGGCACAGAGAGTTCAAGAGGCCCAGTTCTTC
- TRBJ2-5 TRBV5-1 few CASSYEGGPQETQYF TGCGCCAGCAGCTACGAGGGTGGTCCTCAAGAGACCCAGTACTTC
- TRBJ1-5 TRBV7-2 - CASSLGDTSNQPQHF TGTGCCAGCAGCTTAGGGGACACAAGCAATCAGCCCCAGCATTTT
TRBD2 TRBJ2-3 TRBV7-3 - CASSLRAGGLDTQYF TGTGCCAGCAGCTTAAGAGCGGGGGGGCTAGATACGCAGTATTTT
TRBD1 TRBJ1-4 TRBV5-1 - CASSLAGQGKGEKLFF TGCGCCAGCAGCTTGGCGGGACAGGGGAAAGGTGAAAAACTGTTTTTT
- TRBJ2-1 TRBV7-9 - CSSSLPQGLSYNEQFF TGTTCCAGCAGCTTACCACAGGGTTTGTCCTACAATGAGCAGTTCTTC
- TRBJ2-7 TRBV14 - CASSLEIGFTDEQYF TGTGCCAGCAGTCTGGAGATTGGCTTTACCGACGAGCAGTACTTC
TRBD1 TRBJ1-1 TRBV18 - CASSPGQGVTEAFF TGTGCCAGCTCACCAGGACAGGGGGTGACTGAAGCTTTCTTT